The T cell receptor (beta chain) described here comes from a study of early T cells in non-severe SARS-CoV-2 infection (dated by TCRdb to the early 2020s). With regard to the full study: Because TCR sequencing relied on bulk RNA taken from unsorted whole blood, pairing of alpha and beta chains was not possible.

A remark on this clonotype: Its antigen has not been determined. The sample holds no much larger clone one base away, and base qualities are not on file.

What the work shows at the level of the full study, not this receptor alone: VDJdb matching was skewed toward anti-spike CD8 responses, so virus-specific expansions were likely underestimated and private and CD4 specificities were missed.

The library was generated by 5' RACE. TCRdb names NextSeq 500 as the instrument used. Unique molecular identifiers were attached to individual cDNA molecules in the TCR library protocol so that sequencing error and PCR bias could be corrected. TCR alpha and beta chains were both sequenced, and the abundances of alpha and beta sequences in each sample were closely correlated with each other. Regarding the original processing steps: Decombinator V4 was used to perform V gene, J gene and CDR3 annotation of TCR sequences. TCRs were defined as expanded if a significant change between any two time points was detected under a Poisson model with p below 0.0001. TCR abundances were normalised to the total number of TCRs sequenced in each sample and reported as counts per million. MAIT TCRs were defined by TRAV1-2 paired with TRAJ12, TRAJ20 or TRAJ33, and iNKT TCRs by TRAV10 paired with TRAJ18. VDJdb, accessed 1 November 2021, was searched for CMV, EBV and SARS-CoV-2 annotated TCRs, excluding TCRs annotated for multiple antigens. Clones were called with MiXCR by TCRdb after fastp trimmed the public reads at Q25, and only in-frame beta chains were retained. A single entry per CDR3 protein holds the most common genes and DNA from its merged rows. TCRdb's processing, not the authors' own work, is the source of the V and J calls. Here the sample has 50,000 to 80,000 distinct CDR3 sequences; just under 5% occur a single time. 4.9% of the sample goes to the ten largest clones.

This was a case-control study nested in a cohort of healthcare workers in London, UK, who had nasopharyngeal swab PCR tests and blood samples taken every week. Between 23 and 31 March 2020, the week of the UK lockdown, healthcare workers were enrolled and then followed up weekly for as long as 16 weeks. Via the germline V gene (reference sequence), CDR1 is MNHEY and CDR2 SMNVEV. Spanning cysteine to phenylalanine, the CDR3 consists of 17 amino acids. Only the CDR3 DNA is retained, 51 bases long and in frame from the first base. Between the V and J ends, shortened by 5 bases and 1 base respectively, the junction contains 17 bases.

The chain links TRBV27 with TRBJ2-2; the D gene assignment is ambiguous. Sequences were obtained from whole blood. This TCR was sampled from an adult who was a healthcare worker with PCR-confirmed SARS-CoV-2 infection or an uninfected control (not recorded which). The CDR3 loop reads CASSRSHGPLNTGELFF. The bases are TGTGCCAGCAGTAGGAGCCACGGCCCCCTGAACACCGGGGAGCTGTTTTTT.